This passage covers 25 T cell receptor beta chains from one sample sequenced in a study of T cell repertoires in cytomegalovirus infection. In TCRdb, the reads were re-called with MiXCR into one record per CDR3 protein. The sample shows fewer than 850,000 distinct CDR3 sequences, roughly 29% of them seen only once. These receptors have no identified antigens. The sample here was cultured CD8+ T cells from PBMCs, taken from culture after CMV antigen stimulation. The receptors stem from a human donor in good health (CMV status not recorded). Some clones in this sample may be carry-over from other donors' samples.

The rearrangement uses TRBV19 and TRBJ1-5, with a possible D match to TRBD1 (5 bases). In germline, CDR1 is LNHDA, CDR2 SQIVND (reference sequence). The V end lost 10 bases, the J end lost 4 bases, and 14 bases lay between the germline ends. The CDR3 is 13 amino acids. The CDR3 loop is CATRQKRNQPQHF. CDR3 nucleotides: TGTGCCACCAGACAGAAACGGAATCAGCCCCAGCATTTT.

This chain links TRBV6-1 with TRBJ2-7; 8 nucleotides match TRBD1. The CDR3 runs 14 residues. Germline values: CDR1 MNHNS, CDR2 SASEGT. After removal of 7 bases from V and 1 base from J, the junction contained 6 bases not matched to a gene. CDR3 in DNA: TGTGCCAGCACTTACCGGACAGGGTCCTACGAGCAGTACGTC. It encodes CASTYRTGSYEQYV.

This clonotype showed up many times. The chain uses TRBV6-2 or TRBV6-3 and TRBJ1-1; no firm D call. The V and J ends lost 1 base and 1 base respectively, with 13 bases between them. There are 16 residues in the CDR3. Per germline, CDR1 MNHEY and CDR2 SVGEGT. CDR3 loop: CASSYFLGSRNTEAFF. The CDR3 DNA follows: TGTGCCAGCAGTTACTTTCTGGGGAGCAGGAACACTGAAGCTTTCTTT.

The genes are TRBV2 and TRBJ1-2; no firm D call. The length of the CDR3 is 12 residues. Trimming removed 10 bases at V and 4 bases at J, with 13 bases between. CDR1 is SNHLY and CDR2 is FYNNEI in the germline V gene. The CDR3 reads CAIPEGSYGYTF. The CDR3 region has the DNA TGTGCCATCCCGGAGGGTAGCTATGGCTACACCTTC.

This chain connects TRBV7-9 to TRBJ1-2; 9 nucleotides line up with TRBD1. V trimming: 6 bases; J trimming: 4 bases; junction bases outside the gene matches: 18. The CDR3 is made up of 18 amino acids. From germline, CDR1 is SEHNR and CDR2 FQNEAQ (reference sequence). The CDR3 is CASRPPGTGTYVFYGYTF. Written as DNA, the CDR3 is TGTGCCAGCAGACCCCCCGGGACAGGGACCTACGTCTTCTATGGCTACACCTTC. The whole variable domain, filled in from reference TRBV7-9 and TRBJ1-2, reads DTGVSQNPRHKITKRGQNVTFRCDPISEHNRLYWYRQTLGQGPEFLTYFQNEAQLEKSRLLSDRFSAERPKGSFSTLEIQRTEQGDSAMYLCASRPPGTGTYVFYGYTFGSGTRLTVV.

This clonotype has more than one count but fewer than ten. The V call is TRBV27, the J call TRBJ1-1, with TRBD1 matching 7 bases. CDR3 length equals 18 residues. In germline, CDR1 is MNHEY, CDR2 SMNVEV (reference sequence). V dropped 8 bases and J dropped 0; count of bases not matched to a gene: 18. In nucleotides, the CDR3 is TGTGCCAGCCTGCCGGCCGAATCATACAGGGGAATGAACACTGAAGCTTTCTTT. This translates into CASLPAESYRGMNTEAFF.

The CDR3 nucleotides read TGTGCCAGCAGTTACTCGCAGACGACGGGCCATAGCAATCAGCCCCAGCATTTT. Amino acid sequence: CASSYSQTTGHSNQPQHF. The chain uses TRBV6-5 and TRBJ1-5; no definite D call. V lost 0 bases, J lost 0 bases, and 15 bases lay in between. Germline V lookup: CDR1 MNHEY, CDR2 SVGAGI. This CDR3 has 18 residues.

This clonotype showed up many times. The chain is built from TRBV9 and TRBJ1-5; 7 nucleotides line up with TRBD1. The CDR3 length is 14 residues. The V and J ends lost 3 bases and 0 bases, in that order; junction bases with no gene match: 0. Looked up from germline, CDR1 is SGDLS and CDR2 is YYNGEE. CDR3 DNA: TGTGCCAGCAGCGCAGGGGGTAGCAATCAGCCCCAGCATTTT. Its protein product is CASSAGGSNQPQHF.

The chain couples TRBV12-3 or TRBV12-4 to TRBJ1-1; perhaps TRBD1 as D (5 bases). V was trimmed by 3 bases and J by 7 bases, leaving 9 bases between them. The CDR3 runs to 12 residues. CDR3 region: CASSFGQNEAFF. The CDR3 coding sequence is TGTGCCAGCAGTTTCGGACAAAATGAAGCTTTCTTT.

This clonotype occurred many times. The chain combines TRBV7-6 with TRBJ2-1; possible D gene TRBD1, 6 bases. The germline V gene encodes CDR1 SGHVS and CDR2 FNYEAQ. Trimming pared 3 bases from V and 2 bases from J, leaving 14 bases between. The length of the CDR3 is 16 residues. CDR3 DNA: TGTGCCAGCAGCTTGAGGACAGCCGCCGCCTACAATGAGCAGTTCTTC. This codes for CASSLRTAAAYNEQFF.

This sequence joins TRBV7-9 and TRBJ2-3, with TRBD1 identical over 7 bases. V gave up 5 bases and J gave up 0 bases; unmatched junction bases: 8. Germline assignment: CDR1 SEHNR and CDR2 FQNEAQ (reference sequence). The CDR3 spans 16 residues. The CDR3 protein is CASSPRDSASTDTQYF. The CDR3, as DNA: TGTGCCAGCAGCCCCCGGGACAGTGCTAGCACAGATACGCAGTATTTT. The variable domain in full, completed from reference TRBV7-9 and TRBJ2-3, reads DTGVSQNPRHKITKRGQNVTFRCDPISEHNRLYWYRQTLGQGPEFLTYFQNEAQLEKSRLLSDRFSAERPKGSFSTLEIQRTEQGDSAMYLCASSPRDSASTDTQYFGPGTRLTVL.

The J gene is TRBJ1-1, the V gene TRBV28, with a possible D match to TRBD1 (6 bases). Germline V gives CDR1 MDHEN, CDR2 SYDVKM. Trimming left V 3 bases short and J 1 base short, with 18 bases between. The CDR3 extends over 17 amino acids. CDR3: CASSFSVYDRRNTEAFF. Here the CDR3 DNA reads TGTGCCAGCAGTTTCAGCGTTTACGACAGGCGGAACACTGAAGCTTTCTTT.

There are a few counts of this clonotype. The rearrangement joins TRBV7-9 to TRBJ2-1; TRBD1 agrees at 11 bases. Per the germline V gene, CDR1 is SEHNR and CDR2 is FQNEAQ (reference sequence). The CDR3 has 18 amino acids. The V gene end was trimmed by 6 bases and the J gene end by 2 bases; junction bases not matched to a gene: 12. CDR3: CASSLGQGAINPYNEQFF. CDR3 in DNA: TGTGCCAGCAGTCTAGGACAGGGGGCGATTAATCCCTACAATGAGCAGTTCTTC.

The chain couples TRBV6-5 to TRBJ2-1; 11 positions agree with TRBD2. Losses at the gene ends were 4 bases for V and 9 bases for J; bases not matched to a gene: 8. The CDR3 covers 15 residues. Germline-derived CDR1 and CDR2 are MNHEY and SVGAGI. CDR3 amino acids: CASSFLAGGQIEQFF. In DNA, the CDR3 is TGTGCCAGCAGTTTCTTAGCGGGGGGGCAGATTGAGCAGTTCTTC.

This chain links TRBV7-6 with TRBJ2-7; 7 bases are shared with TRBD1. Germline lookup yields CDR1 SGHVS and CDR2 FNYEAQ. The CDR3 runs to 16 residues. J lost 3 bases, V lost 3 bases, and 11 bases had no gene match. The CDR3 loop reads CASSLRGGSSLYEQYF. The CDR3, as DNA: TGTGCCAGCAGCTTGAGAGGGGGCTCCTCCCTCTACGAGCAGTACTTC.

The genes are TRBV28 and TRBJ2-3; 7 bases map to TRBD1. V was pared by 3 bases and J by 2 bases, with 8 bases of the junction left unmatched. The CDR3 covers 16 residues. The germline V gene has CDR1 MDHEN and CDR2 SYDVKM. The CDR3 loop reads CASSLGPDRTTDTQYF. The CDR3 DNA follows: TGTGCCAGCAGTTTGGGTCCGGACAGGACCACAGATACGCAGTATTTT.

This rearrangement joins TRBV27 to TRBJ1-1; D might be TRBD1 (5 bases). The CDR3 length is 13 residues. CDR1 and CDR2 (germline): MNHEY, SMNVEV (reference sequence). Between the trimmed V and J ends, which lost 4 bases and 3 bases, there was a span of 9 bases. CDR3 DNA sequence: TGTGCCAGCAGTTCGGGGCTCCACACTGAAGCTTTCTTT. It codes for CASSSGLHTEAFF.

This clonotype came up a few times. The chain employs TRBV4-1 and TRBJ2-1; TRBD1 matches 8 bases. This CDR3 spans 15 amino acids. The V and J ends lost 3 bases and 5 bases, in that order; junction bases with no gene match: 6. Germline assignment: CDR1 MGHRA and CDR2 YSYEKL. This CDR3 reads CASSQTGADHNEQFF. The DNA of the CDR3 is TGCGCCAGCAGCCAGACAGGGGCTGATCACAATGAGCAGTTCTTC.

The J gene is TRBJ2-3, the V gene TRBV6-2 or TRBV6-3; 9 nucleotides align to TRBD1. Looked up from germline, CDR1 is MNHEY and CDR2 is SVGEGT. Trimming at V came to 1 base and at J to 6 bases, leaving 8 bases not matched to a gene. The CDR3 runs to 16 residues. DNA of the CDR3: TGTGCCAGCAGTTACTTTGAGGACAGGGGATTTGATACGCAGTATTTT. Translation gives CASSYFEDRGFDTQYF.

This clonotype was seen repeatedly, ten times or more. The V gene is TRBV7-2, the J gene TRBJ2-3; 15 nucleotides match TRBD2. V gave up 4 bases and J gave up 4 bases; unmatched junction bases: 6. The CDR3 contains 17 residues. Germline V gives CDR1 SGHTA, CDR2 FQGNSA. In nucleotides, the CDR3 is TGTGCCAGCAGCTCAAGGACTAGCGGGGGGGCGGCAGATACGCAGTATTTT. Its protein product is CASSSRTSGGAADTQYF.

The chain combines TRBV12-3 or TRBV12-4 with TRBJ2-1, with D unclear. V lost 2 bases, J lost 8 bases, and 10 bases lay in between. The CDR3 runs to 13 residues. In DNA, the CDR3 is TGTGCCAGCAGTTTACTTATTGGCGATGAGCAGTTCTTC. Its protein is CASSLLIGDEQFF.

This clonotype was found a few times. J is TRBJ2-7 and V is TRBV28; possibly TRBD1 or TRBD2 for D (5 bases each). Looked up from germline, CDR1 is MDHEN and CDR2 is SYDVKM. This CDR3 contains 15 residues. Trimming stripped 2 bases from V and 0 bases from J, with 11 bases between. The CDR3 bases are TGTGCCAGCAGTTTAGGGGTTGGGGGCTCCTACGAGCAGTACGTC. Amino acid sequence: CASSLGVGGSYEQYV.

This clonotype was seen repeatedly, ten times or more. The chain is built from TRBV7-6 and TRBJ2-7; 7 bases are a match to TRBD1. The CDR3 covers 13 residues. Unmatched junction bases numbered 5, after V lost 4 bases and J lost 5 bases. Germline values: CDR1 SGHVS, CDR2 FNYEAQ. The CDR3 sequence is CASSSYQGDEQYF. CDR3 coding DNA: TGTGCCAGCAGCTCGTACCAGGGGGACGAGCAGTACTTC. The entire variable domain, with the rest obtained from reference TRBV7-6 and TRBJ2-7, is as follows: GAGVSQSPRYKVTKRGQDVALRCDPISGHVSLYWYRQALGQGPEFLTYFNYEAQQDKSGLPNDRFSAERPEGSISTLTIQRTEQRDSAMYRCASSSYQGDEQYFGPGTRLTVT.

This clonotype was seen more than once but under ten times. The chain uses TRBV6-1 and TRBJ1-5, with D perhaps matching TRBD1 (5 bases). V lost 0 bases and J lost 0, with 12 bases in between. Looked up from germline, CDR1 is MNHNS and CDR2 is SASEGT. This CDR3 has 17 amino acids. The CDR3 loop reads CASSEAQGVYSNQPQHF. The CDR3 bases are TGTGCCAGCAGTGAAGCGCAGGGAGTTTATAGCAATCAGCCCCAGCATTTT.

This chain links TRBV5-5 with TRBJ2-2; 8 bases match TRBD1. The CDR3 extends over 15 amino acids. The germline gives CDR1 SGHKS, CDR2 YYEKEE (reference sequence). V dropped 2 bases and J dropped 6; count of bases not matched to a gene: 6. The CDR3 sequence is CASSFKQGVSGELFF. Written as DNA, the CDR3 is TGTGCCAGCAGCTTTAAACAGGGGGTGTCCGGGGAGCTGTTTTTT.